The T cell receptor beta chain under discussion was sequenced for a study of cytomegalovirus exposure and HLA in healthy donors. Study-level findings and limits: Among donors in an Asian-associated ancestry cluster, a later analysis reportedly found fewer N-insertions than the roughly 670-donor mean. Researchers reportedly found TCR beta sequences accurately predicted most subjects' HLA-A and HLA-B alleles.

It was with 60 Vbeta and 13 Jbeta primers that the PCR ran. TCRdb's table, derived via immunoSEQ multiplex PCR, lists solely in-frame clones and lacks some. The repertoire holds under 200,000 clones, around 81% seen once, with around 2.1% in the top ten. Concerning this clone: Its antigen is not identified.

Germline CDR1 is SGHVS and CDR2 is FNYEAQ. V gave up 2 bases and J gave up 4 bases, with 17 bases separating them. This CDR3 is built from 16 residues. The sequencing input was PBMCs. The sequence was obtained from a young woman in good health and CMV-seropositive. The chain carries TRBV7-6 and TRBJ2-5, with D tentatively TRBD2 (6 bases). The DNA for the CDR3 is TGTGCCAGCAGCTTAAGGATCGGAGGGCTGGCAGAGACCCAGTACTTC. Translating it yields CASSLRIGGLAETQYF.